This T cell receptor beta chain was retrieved from a study of CD8+CD57+ T cells in acquired aplastic anemia. Study-wide background: Across the sorted CD4+ and CD8+ cells, DNA amounts averaged about 3 ug. As sequenced from healthy donors, CD4+ cells averaged about 11 million reads.

General study points: The number of CD8+ CDR3 sequences shared by patients and controls was approximately 31.

For this clonotype: Antigen: not known.

The study profiled TCR beta VDJ and CDR3 using genomic DNA as template. TCRdb reprocessed the reads via MiXCR and lists one record per CDR3 protein. The table shows over 35,000 distinct CDR3 sequences, with roughly two thirds occurring only once. Germline CDR1 DFQATT, CDR2 SNEGSKA (reference sequence). This CDR3 contains 14 residues. V dropped 5 bases and J dropped 3 bases, with 16 bases sitting between them. The TCR was taken from a human donor in good health, serving as a control. This rearrangement joins TRBV20-1 to TRBJ1-1; maybe TRBD1 (6 bases). The sequencing sample was made of sorted CD4+, CD8+, or CD8+CD57+ T cells (not recorded which) from PBMCs. CDR3 coding DNA: TGCAGTGCTTTTGGGGGGCGAGGGGACACTGAAGCTTTCTTT. It yields the protein CSAFGGRGDTEAFF.